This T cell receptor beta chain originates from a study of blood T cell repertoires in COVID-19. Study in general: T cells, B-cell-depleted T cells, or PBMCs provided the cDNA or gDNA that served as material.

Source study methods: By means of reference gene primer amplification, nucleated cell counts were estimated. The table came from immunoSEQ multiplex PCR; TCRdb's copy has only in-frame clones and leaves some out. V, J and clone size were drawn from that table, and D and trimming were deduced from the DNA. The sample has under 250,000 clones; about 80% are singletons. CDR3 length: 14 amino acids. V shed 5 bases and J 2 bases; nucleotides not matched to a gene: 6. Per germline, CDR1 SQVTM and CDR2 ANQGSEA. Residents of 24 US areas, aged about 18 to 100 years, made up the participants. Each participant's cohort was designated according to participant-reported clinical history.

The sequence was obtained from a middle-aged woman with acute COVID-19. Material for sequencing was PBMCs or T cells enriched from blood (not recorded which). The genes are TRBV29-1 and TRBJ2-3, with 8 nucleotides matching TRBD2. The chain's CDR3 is CSVNGGGTTDTQYF. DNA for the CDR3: TGCAGCGTTAACGGGGGGGGTACCACAGATACGCAGTATTTT.